The entry below gives a single T cell receptor (beta chain) sequence along with its context. What it binds is not known. The data belong to a study of cytomegalovirus exposure and HLA in healthy donors. Study background: The 120 or so validation repertoires matched the approximately 700 first-cohort repertoires in platform, a later analysis reported.

Assay: immunoSEQ multiplex PCR; the TCRdb copy retains only in-frame clones and omits some. The top ten clones hold approximately 2% of a sample with 110,000 to 150,000 clones, 94% of them seen once. The study's findings and limits: Among TCR beta chains, those listed as cytomegalovirus-associated numbered around 160. The classifier reportedly diagnosed cytomegalovirus status with high sensitivity and specificity.

The CDR3 extends over 15 amino acids. Trimming pared 6 bases from V and 0 bases from J, leaving 12 bases between. In germline, CDR1 is MDHEN, CDR2 SYDVKM. The genes are TRBV28 and TRBJ1-5; D is ambiguous. The sample taken for sequencing was PBMCs. This receptor was identified in a man aged 18 to 29 in good health and CMV-seropositive. The CDR3 DNA follows: TGTGCCAGCAGATCCAGACATCATAGCAATCAGCCCCAGCATTTT. This codes for CASRSRHHSNQPQHF. Combining the CDR3 with reference TRBV28 and TRBJ1-5 gives the whole variable domain DVKVTQSSRYLVKRTGEKVFLECVQDMDHENMFWYRQDPGLGLRLIYFSYDVKMKEKGDIPEGYSVSREKKERFSLILESASTNQTSMYLCASRSRHHSNQPQHFGDGTRLSIL.